The clone carrying this T cell receptor beta chain was recorded a few times. CDR1 and CDR2 (germline): SGDLS, YYNGEE. The V and J ends lost 4 bases and 1 base respectively, with 9 bases between them. This CDR3 comprises 13 residues. Original analysis: From reference gene primer amplification, estimates of nucleated cell counts were derived. The table came from immunoSEQ multiplex PCR; TCRdb's copy has only in-frame clones and leaves some out. That table furnishes V, J and clone size, whereas the DNA furnished D and trimming. The sample holds some 150,000 clones, about four fifths seen once. The Seattle patients, enrolled during active infection, were followed longitudinally. The data were obtained in a study of blood T cell repertoires in COVID-19. Study summary: Some COVID-19 samples were acute and others convalescent; all came from the United States, Italy and Spain. Sources were T cells, B-cell-depleted T cells, or PBMCs; the material itself was cDNA or gDNA.

V and J are TRBV9 and TRBJ2-7, with D possibly TRBD1 on 6 matching bases. The TCR comes from a woman between 70 and 85 years old with COVID-19, enrolled during active disease. Material for sequencing was peripheral blood. DNA of the CDR3: TGTGCCAGCAGCCCGGGACAATCCTACGAGCAGTACTTC. Protein: CASSPGQSYEQYF.